This TCR beta chain originates from a study of blood T cell repertoires in COVID-19. Whole-study context: The United States, Italy and Spain provided the acute and convalescent COVID-19 samples. T cells, B-cell-depleted T cells, or PBMCs provided the cDNA or gDNA that served as material.

The authors' processing: Amplification with reference gene primers provided the estimates of nucleated cell counts. Repertoires were generated with immunoSEQ multiplex PCR, while TCRdb's copy carries only in-frame clones and drops some. The DNA gave D and trimming, while V, J and clone size come from that table. The sample has about 480,000 clones; about 89% are singletons. Germline loops: CDR1 MDHEN, CDR2 SYDVKM. The CDR3 runs 17 residues. V lost 5 bases, J lost 2 bases, and 22 bases lay in between. Source material: peripheral blood. This clonotype was obtained from a woman aged 45-65 years with COVID-19, enrolled during active disease. V and J are TRBV28 and TRBJ2-7; D remains unclear. CDR3 sequence (DNA): TGTGCCAGCAGTCCCCCCCAGGTGCGAGCCGAGCCCTACGAGCAGTACTTC. Its protein is CASSPPQVRAEPYEQYF.